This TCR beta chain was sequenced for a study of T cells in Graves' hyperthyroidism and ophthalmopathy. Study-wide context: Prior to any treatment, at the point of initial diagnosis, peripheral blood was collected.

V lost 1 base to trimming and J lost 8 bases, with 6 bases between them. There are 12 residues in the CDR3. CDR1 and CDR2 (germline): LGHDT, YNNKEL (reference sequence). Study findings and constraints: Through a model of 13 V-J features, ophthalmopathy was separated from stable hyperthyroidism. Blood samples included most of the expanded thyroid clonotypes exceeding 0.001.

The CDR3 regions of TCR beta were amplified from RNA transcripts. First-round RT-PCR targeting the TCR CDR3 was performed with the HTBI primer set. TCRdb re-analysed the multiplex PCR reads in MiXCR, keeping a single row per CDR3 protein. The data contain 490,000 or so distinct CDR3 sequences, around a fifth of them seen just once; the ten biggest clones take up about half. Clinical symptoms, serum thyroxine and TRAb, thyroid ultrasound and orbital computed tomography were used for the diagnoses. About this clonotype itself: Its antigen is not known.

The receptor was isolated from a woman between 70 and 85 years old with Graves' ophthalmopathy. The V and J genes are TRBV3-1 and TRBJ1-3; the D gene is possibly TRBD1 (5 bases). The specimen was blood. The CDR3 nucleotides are TGTGCCAGCAGCCAAGTGGGGCACACCATATATTTT. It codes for CASSQVGHTIYF.